This record concerns one TCR beta chain sequence. Its antigen remains unidentified. At one boundary the junction diverges from the germline segment, which might be a read error. The data were taken from a study of cytomegalovirus exposure and HLA in healthy donors. On the study more broadly: Both the roughly 120 validation repertoires and the roughly 700 first-cohort repertoires used the same platform, as reported by a later analysis.

Study-level points and caveats: Associated with cytomegalovirus, according to the listing, were some 180 TCR beta chains. The study found most TCR sequences rare, yet found some public TCRs in many donors. In vitro confirmation showed three CMV-associated chains to be CMV antigen specific.

This CDR3 has 16 residues. The germline gives CDR1 SSHAT, CDR2 FNYEAQ (reference sequence). Sequencing was performed with immunoSEQ multiplex PCR; in TCRdb, only in-frame clones are kept and a portion is missing. Of 150,000 to 200,000 clones listed, 80% to 85% are singletons. The chain is built from TRBV7-7 and TRBJ2-3; TRBD2 matches 14 bases. This receptor was taken from a man aged 30 to 39 in good health and CMV-seropositive. Sequencing input: PBMCs. The CDR3 spells CASSSGLAGAADTQYF. CDR3 DNA: TGTGCTAGCAGCTCGGGACTAGCGGGAGCTGCAGATACGCAGTATTTT. Filled out from reference TRBV7-7 and TRBJ2-3, the complete variable domain reads GAGVSQSPRYKVTKRGQDVTLRCDPISSHATLYWYQQALGQGPEFLTYFNYEAQPDKSGLPSDRFSAERPEGSISTLTIQRTEQRDSAMYRCASSSGLAGAADTQYFGPGTRLTVL.